Following are 22 T cell receptor beta chains from one sample sequenced in a study of tissue T cells after allogeneic stem cell transplantation. The time point was: mouse harvest day 14 after allogeneic transplant. The graft held 10^6 splenic CD5+ T cells and 10^7 T-cell-depleted bone marrow cells. Only in-frame clones appear in the TCRdb table, and some are missing; sequencing was by immunoSEQ multiplex PCR. The top ten clones hold 15% to 20% of a sample with approximately 4,500 clones, roughly 42% of them seen once. The sample was gut tissue. Every receptor here comes from a female BALB/c mouse given C57BL/6 T cells with graft-versus-host disease after an allogeneic hematopoietic cell transplant.

On this clone: Mouse germline and gene names are used. The read stops 1 residue short of the end of the CDR3; the missing end is completed from the germline J gene. The V call is TRBV26, the J call TRBJ2-4; weak D call: TRBD1 (6 bases). Germline-derived CDR1 and CDR2 are KGHPV and FQNQEV (reference sequence). There are 13 residues in the CDR3. Trimming stripped 7 bases from V and 4 bases from J, with 12 bases between. The CDR3 spells CASTLGQKNTLYF. Incomplete CDR3 DNA: TGTGCCAGCACCCTGGGACAAAAAAACACCTTGTAC.

Turning to this clone: These gene names are mouse names. The read ends 1 residue early relative to the CDR3; the germline J gene fills the gap. The chain is built from TRBV3 and TRBJ1-2, with D possibly TRBD1 on 5 matching bases. The CDR3 length is 13 residues. Trimming pared 4 bases from V and 2 bases from J, leaving 8 bases between. The germline CDR1 and CDR2 sequences are SNHLY and FYNGKV (reference sequence). CDR3 amino acids: CASSSRDNSDYTF. The DNA read from the CDR3 is TGTGCCAGCAGCTCCCGGGACAACTCCGACTACACC.

Comments on this clone: The gene names given are mouse names. The CDR3 is cut off 1 residue early in the read; its end comes from the germline J gene. The rearrangement links TRBV2 to TRBJ2-5, with TRBD2 identical over 9 bases. CDR3 length equals 15 residues. CDR1 LGHNA and CDR2 YSYQKL come from the germline V gene. V lost 2 bases to trimming and J lost 5 bases; unmatched junction nucleotides: 5. The CDR3 here is CASSQNWGERDTQYF. The covered CDR3 bases are TGTGCCAGCAGCCAAAACTGGGGGGAAAGAGACACCCAGTAC.

Note on this clone: Genes and germline are mouse. The CDR3 end falls 1 residue outside the read, so it is completed with the germline J gene. The chain recombines TRBV26 with TRBJ2-3; D gene ambiguous. This CDR3 region has 12 residues. The germline gives CDR1 KGHPV, CDR2 FQNQEV (reference sequence). Trimming pared 0 bases from V and 4 bases from J, leaving 2 bases between. The CDR3 is CASSLSTETLYF. The covered CDR3 bases are TGTGCCAGCAGTCTGTCGACAGAAACGCTGTAT.

This clone was seen more than once but under ten times. Genes here carry mouse names. The read stops 1 residue short of the end of the CDR3; the missing end is completed from the germline J gene. The V gene is TRBV12-2, the J gene TRBJ2-7, with a weak D call TRBD2 (7 bases). V dropped 0 bases and J dropped 6 bases, with 14 bases sitting between them. In germline, CDR1 is SGHLS, CDR2 HYDKME. The CDR3 contains 14 residues. CDR3: CASSLGGRRVEQYF. Partial CDR3 DNA: TGTGCCAGCTCTCTCGGGGGGCGGAGGGTTGAACAGTAC.

As concerns this clone: Gene labels here are mouse ones. Sequencing ends 1 residue short of the CDR3 end; the germline J gene provides the rest. The V and J genes are TRBV3 and TRBJ1-5; tentatively, D is TRBD1 (5 bases). The V gene lost 4 bases and the J gene lost 3 bases, with 13 bases spanning the gap. This CDR3 contains 15 residues. Per germline, CDR1 SNHLY and CDR2 FYNGKV (reference sequence). CDR3 DNA (partial): TGTGCCAGCAGCTCCCCAGGGACTGGCAACCAGGCTCCGCTT. Translation: CASSSPGTGNQAPL. The entire CDR3 reads CASSSPGTGNQAPLF.

This clone is deemed medium-sized. Any gene name here is a mouse gene name. The CDR3 goes on 1 residue after the read ends, and that part is filled in from the germline J gene. This sequence joins TRBV3 and TRBJ2-7; 9 bases are a match to TRBD2. Trimming cost V 1 base and J 3 bases; bases outside gene matches: 1. The CDR3 runs 14 residues. Germline V lookup: CDR1 SNHLY, CDR2 FYNGKV (reference sequence). CDR3 residues: CASSLDWGDYEQYF. CDR3 DNA (partial): TGTGCCAGCAGCTTAGACTGGGGGGACTATGAACAGTAC.

Details on this clone: Mouse germline and gene names are used. The read comes to an end 1 residue before the CDR3 does, leaving the germline J gene to fill in the end. This rearrangement joins TRBV3 to TRBJ2-7; D call uncertain. Germline V gene sequence: CDR1 SNHLY, CDR2 FYNGKV (reference sequence). V lost 3 bases and J 4 bases, leaving 7 bases between the germline ends. CDR3 size: 12 residues. The CDR3 is CASSLLGYEQYF. CDR3 bases read: TGTGCCAGCAGCTTGTTGGGTTATGAACAGTAC.

Note on this clone: Mouse germline and gene names are used. The read comes to an end 1 residue before the CDR3 does, leaving the germline J gene to fill in the end. The rearrangement joins TRBV12-2 to TRBJ2-5; a possible D gene is TRBD2 (5 bases). Looked up from germline, CDR1 is SGHLS and CDR2 is HYDKME. This CDR3 is 14 amino acids long. V dropped 3 bases and J dropped 1 base, with 10 bases sitting between them. This chain's CDR3 is CASSFLGDQDTQYF. CDR3 DNA, as far as it was read: TGTGCCAGCTCTTTCCTGGGAGACCAAGACACCCAGTAC.

As concerns this clone: Mouse gene names apply. The read is 1 residue too short to cover the CDR3 end, so that end is filled in from the germline J gene. V is TRBV13-1 and J is TRBJ2-4, with TRBD2 matching 7 bases. Germline V gene lookup returns CDR1 NSHNY and CDR2 SYGAGN. V shed 5 bases, J shed 0 bases, and the junction held 3 bases outside the gene matches. The CDR3 is 14 residues long. The CDR3 loop is CASRSGGSQNTLYF. The CDR3 bases that were read are TGTGCCAGCAGGTCTGGGGGAAGTCAAAACACCTTGTAC.

This clone was observed a handful of times. Each gene name is a mouse one. The read terminates 1 residue ahead of where the CDR3 ends, so the germline J gene completes it. The chain combines TRBV26 with TRBJ1-3; 8 bases align to TRBD1. Germline assignment: CDR1 KGHPV and CDR2 FQNQEV (reference sequence). V shed 0 bases, J shed 3 bases, and the junction held 1 base outside the gene matches. The CDR3 is made up of 15 amino acids. The sequenced part of the CDR3 DNA is TGTGCCAGCAGTCTGTCCGGGACAGGTGGAAATACGCTCTAT. This sequence encodes CASSLSGTGGNTLY. The full CDR3 sequence reads CASSLSGTGGNTLYF.

To note about this clone: These gene names are mouse names. The read finishes 1 residue shy of the CDR3 end, and the germline J gene is used to complete it. The chain couples TRBV13-1 to TRBJ1-1, with D possibly being TRBD1 (6 bases). This CDR3 spans 13 amino acids. V gave up 3 bases and J gave up 3 bases, with 9 bases separating them. Looked up from germline, CDR1 is NSHNY and CDR2 is SYGAGN. This CDR3 reads CASSGGQHTEVFF. The CDR3 DNA, read in part, is TGTGCCAGCAGTGGGGGACAACACACAGAAGTCTTC.

Comments on this clone: Gene names and germline refer to mouse. The read falls 1 residue short of the CDR3 end, and the missing part is taken from the germline J gene. V gene TRBV14 combines with J gene TRBJ1-1, with D possibly being TRBD1 (6 bases). The CDR3 covers 13 residues. The V gene lost 4 bases and the J gene lost 1 base, with 8 bases spanning the gap. CDR1 SGHDT and CDR2 FRDEAV come from the germline V gene. The CDR3 here is CASSLRGNTEVFF. Incomplete CDR3 DNA: TGTGCCAGCAGTCTCAGGGGAAACACAGAAGTCTTC.

Concerning this clone itself: Any gene name here is a mouse gene name. The CDR3 end is not reached by the read, which stops 1 residue before it; the germline J gene fills it in. This chain connects TRBV12-2 to TRBJ2-2; D might be TRBD1 (6 bases). Per the germline V gene, CDR1 is SGHLS and CDR2 is HYDKME. The CDR3 totals 14 residues. The V end was cut by 4 bases, the J end by 1 base, with 9 bases between. CDR3 in amino acids: CASSGRGNTGQLYF. The CDR3 bases that were read are TGTGCCAGCTCCGGCAGGGGAAACACCGGGCAGCTCTAC.

Comment on this clone: Mouse germline and gene names are used. The read ends 1 residue shy of where the CDR3 ends; the end is completed using the germline J gene. This chain joins TRBV31 and TRBJ1-2; a possible D gene is TRBD1 (6 bases). The CDR3 has 14 amino acids. Germline V gives CDR1 GKSSPN, CDR2 SITVG. Trimming shortened V by 0 bases and J by 0 bases, and 8 bases separated the two germline ends. The CDR3 reads CAWSLRTANSDYTF. CDR3 DNA (partial): TGTGCCTGGAGTCTTAGGACAGCAAACTCCGACTACACC.

With regard to this clone: Gene names and germline match the mouse. The CDR3 is cut off 1 residue early in the read; its end comes from the germline J gene. This chain joins TRBV31 and TRBJ2-7; TRBD2 agrees at 10 bases. With V trimmed by 1 base and J by 6 bases, 9 bases remained unmatched. Germline V gene data show CDR1 as GKSSPN and CDR2 as SITVG. This CDR3 contains 15 residues. CDR3 DNA (partial): TGTGCCTGGAGTCCATTGACTGGGGGGCGCGGTGAACAGTAC. This encodes CAWSPLTGGRGEQY. The whole CDR3 protein is CAWSPLTGGRGEQYF.

Details on this clone: Any gene name here is a mouse gene name. Sequencing ends 1 residue short of the CDR3 end; the germline J gene provides the rest. V and J are TRBV20 and TRBJ1-1, with D uncertain. The CDR3 runs to 12 residues. Per germline, CDR1 GFQATS and CDR2 STVNSAI. Trimming removed 0 bases at V and 1 base at J, with 3 bases between. This chain's CDR3 is CGARDGNTEVFF. CDR3 DNA (partial): TGTGGTGCTAGGGACGGGAACACAGAAGTCTTC.

This clone was observed a few times. Gene names are mouse gene names. The observed sequence ends 1 residue before the CDR3 terminus, with the missing tail filled in from the germline J gene. The chain carries TRBV20 and TRBJ2-7; unclear D gene. Trimming pared 1 base from V and 0 bases from J, leaving 7 bases between. CDR1 is GFQATS, CDR2 STVNSAI, per germline. This CDR3 comprises 13 residues. The sequenced part of the CDR3 DNA is TGTGGTGCTAGGGTTGGAAGCTCCTATGAACAGTAC. Protein: CGARVGSSYEQY. The whole CDR3 sequence is CGARVGSSYEQYF. The entire variable domain, with the rest obtained from reference TRBV20 and TRBJ2-7, is as follows: GALVYQYPRRTICKSGTSMRMECQAVGFQATSVAWYRQSPQKTFELIALSTVNSAIKYEQNFTQEKFPISHPNLSFSSMTVLNAYLEDRGLYLCGARVGSSYEQYFGPGTRLTVL.

As concerns this clone: The gene names given are mouse names. Coverage ceases 1 residue before the CDR3 finishes, and the germline J gene fills in the end. The chain recombines TRBV12-1 with TRBJ2-3, with 7 positions matching TRBD2. V shed 1 base and J 0 bases; nucleotides not matched to a gene: 3. Germline V gene lookup returns CDR1 SGHSN and CDR2 HYEKVE. The CDR3 runs 15 residues. CDR3 loop: CASSLGGTSAETLYF. The DNA read from the CDR3 is TGTGCCAGCTCTCTTGGGGGGACTAGTGCAGAAACGCTGTAT.

On this clone itself: The genes and germline here are from mouse. The observed sequence ends 1 residue before the CDR3 terminus, with the missing tail filled in from the germline J gene. The chain recombines TRBV12-1 with TRBJ2-1; 10 bases agree with TRBD2. V shed 0 bases and J 4 bases; nucleotides not matched to a gene: 8. Germline V CDR1 and CDR2: SGHSN, HYEKVE. The CDR3 covers 17 residues. The sequenced CDR3 bases are TGTGCCAGCTCTCTCGGGCGACTGGGGGGAGCTTATGCTGAGCAGTTC. Translating it yields CASSLGRLGGAYAEQF. The whole CDR3 sequence is CASSLGRLGGAYAEQFF.

As regards this clone: Gene labels here are mouse ones. Coverage ceases 1 residue before the CDR3 finishes, and the germline J gene fills in the end. The chain joins TRBV5 to TRBJ1-4; TRBD1 might be the D (6 bases). The germline CDR1 and CDR2 sequences are LGHNA and YNLKQL (reference sequence). This CDR3 contains 14 residues. Deletions cut 5 bases from V and 0 bases from J, with 7 bases between. Partial CDR3 DNA: TGTGCCAGCAGCTCAGGGGTTTCCAACGAAAGATTATTT. Translation: CASSSGVSNERLF. The complete CDR3 protein is CASSSGVSNERLFF.

This clone was counted only a few times. The listed genes are named as in mouse. The sequence runs out 1 residue before the end of the CDR3; the remainder is reconstructed from the germline J gene. This chain joins TRBV16 and TRBJ2-3; TRBD2 matches at 9 bases. The CDR3 runs to 17 residues. CDR1 is SGHSA, CDR2 FRNQAP, per germline. V shed 1 base and J 0 bases; nucleotides not matched to a gene: 5. The CDR3 bases that were read are TGTGCAAGCAGCTTAGCCCGACTGGGGGCTAGTGCAGAAACGCTGTAT. Protein sequence: CASSLARLGASAETLY. The CDR3 in full is CASSLARLGASAETLYF. Using reference TRBV16 and TRBJ2-3 for the parts outside the CDR3, the full variable domain is NAGVIQTPRHKVTGKGQEATLWCEPISGHSAVFWYRQTIVQGLEFLTYFRNQAPIDDSGMPKERFSAQMPNQSHSTLKIQSTQPQDSAVYLCASSLARLGASAETLYFGSGTRLTVL.